Reported below is one T cell receptor beta chain. This entry belongs to a study of T cells after yellow fever vaccination. The V and J ends lost 2 bases and 3 bases, in that order; junction bases with no gene match: 5. Per germline, CDR1 SGHRS and CDR2 YFSETQ. The CDR3 has 14 amino acids. Using its own MiXCR run on the 5' RACE reads, TCRdb lists one record per CDR3 protein. The sample has 150,000 or so distinct CDR3 sequences, approximately 9.9% seen once; the top ten hold 35% to 40%. The clonotype comes from a man aged 18-30 years who received the YFV17D yellow fever vaccine. The sequenced sample was CD8+ T cells sorted from PBMCs, obtained 45 days after the yellow fever booster vaccination. The chain recombines TRBV5-1 with TRBJ2-7; 7 nucleotides agree with TRBD2. This chain's CDR3 is CASSFTRGVYEQYF. The CDR3 nucleotides read TGCGCCAGCAGCTTCACTCGGGGGGTCTACGAGCAGTACTTC. Combining the CDR3 with reference TRBV5-1 and TRBJ2-7 gives the whole variable domain KAGVTQTPRYLIKTRGQQVTLSCSPISGHRSVSWYQQTPGQGLQFLFEYFSETQRNKGNFPGRFSGRQFSNSRSEMNVSTLELGDSALYLCASSFTRGVYEQYFGPGTRLTVT.